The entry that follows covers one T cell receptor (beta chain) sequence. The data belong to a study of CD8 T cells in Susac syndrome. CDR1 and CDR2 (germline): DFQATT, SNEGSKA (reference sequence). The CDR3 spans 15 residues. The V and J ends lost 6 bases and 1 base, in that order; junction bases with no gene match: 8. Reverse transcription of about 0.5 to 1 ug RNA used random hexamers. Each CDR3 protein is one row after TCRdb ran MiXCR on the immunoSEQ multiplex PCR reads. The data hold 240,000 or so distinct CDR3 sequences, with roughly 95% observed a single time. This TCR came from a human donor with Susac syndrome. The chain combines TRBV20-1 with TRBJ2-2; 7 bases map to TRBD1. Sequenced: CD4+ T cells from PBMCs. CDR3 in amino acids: CSASRQGMNTGELFF. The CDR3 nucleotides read TGCAGTGCGAGTCGACAGGGAATGAACACCGGGGAGCTGTTTTTT.